This TCR beta chain originates from a study of yellow fever vaccine responses in identical twins. General study results and limits: Twins' vaccine T cell response reportedly seemed partly convergent, partly personalized.

From germline, CDR1 is KGHSH and CDR2 LQKENI. Trimming cost V 2 bases and J 1 base, with 11 bases left between them. The CDR3 loop spans 15 amino acids. TCRdb recomputed calls from the RT-PCR reads with MiXCR, one row per CDR3 protein. The profile shows around 20,000 distinct CDR3 sequences, around 70% of them singletons. On this clonotype itself: The antigen remains undetermined.

The chain combines TRBV18 with TRBJ1-2; no clear D gene. The sample in question was T cells from blood (PBMCs), unsorted or a sorted subset (not recorded which), obtained before or after yellow fever vaccination (not recorded which). This clonotype was sampled from a woman aged 18-30 years who received the yellow fever vaccine. This CDR3 is CASSPTEKINYGYTF. CDR3 sequence (DNA): TGTGCCAGCTCACCAACGGAGAAGATTAACTATGGCTACACCTTC.